Presented here are 18 T cell receptor beta chains from one specimen sequenced in a study of cytomegalovirus exposure and HLA in healthy donors. 60 Vbeta and 13 Jbeta primers were used in PCR. Sequencing used immunoSEQ multiplex PCR; TCRdb keeps in-frame clones, though not all of them. The sample has about 120,000 clones, over 65% seen once; the top ten hold about 4%. Sequenced sample: PBMCs. Every receptor here comes from a woman aged 40 to 50 in good health and CMV-seropositive.

V and J are TRBV5-5 and TRBJ1-1; tentative D call: TRBD1 (6 bases). The CDR3 contains 13 residues. Germline CDR1 is SGHKS and CDR2 is YYEKEE (reference sequence). V was cut by 4 bases and J by 1 base, with 8 bases left in between. CDR3 DNA sequence: TGTGCCAGCAGCACGGGACAGAACACTGAAGCTTTCTTT. Protein: CASSTGQNTEAFF.

Only a few counts were recorded for this clone. V is TRBV5-1 and J is TRBJ2-1; weak D call: TRBD2 (7 bases). V dropped 3 bases and J dropped 0 bases, with 16 bases sitting between them. The CDR3 has 17 amino acids. Germline values: CDR1 SGHRS, CDR2 YFSETQ. CDR3 in DNA: TGCGCCAGCAGCTCAACGGGGGGACATAGCTCCTACAATGAGCAGTTCTTC. Its protein is CASSSTGGHSSYNEQFF.

CDR3 amino acids: CASATGMNTEAFF. The CDR3 coding sequence is TGTGCCAGCGCGACAGGGATGAACACTGAAGCTTTCTTT. This chain connects TRBV9 to TRBJ1-1, with 7 bases lining up with TRBD1. Unmatched junction bases numbered 3, after V lost 7 bases and J lost 0 bases. CDR1 is SGDLS, CDR2 YYNGEE, per germline. The CDR3 has 13 amino acids. Looking up the rest from reference TRBV9 and TRBJ1-1 gives the full variable domain: DSGVTQTPKHLITATGQRVTLRCSPRSGDLSVYWYQQSLDQGLQFLIQYYNGEERAKGNILERFSAQQFPDLHSELNLSSLELGDSALYFCASATGMNTEAFFGQGTRLTVV.

The chain carries TRBV2 and TRBJ2-3; tentatively, D is TRBD2 (6 bases). This CDR3 region has 15 residues. CDR1 and CDR2 from the germline V gene are SNHLY and FYNNEI. The V end lost 6 bases, the J end lost 3 bases, and 16 bases lay between the germline ends. In DNA, the CDR3 is TGTGCCAGCAGAGGCACGTTTGGGAGGACAGATACGCAGTATTTT. Its protein is CASRGTFGRTDTQYF.

The chain carries TRBV29-1 and TRBJ1-2; a weak D match, TRBD1 (5 bases). The CDR3 is made up of 15 amino acids. CDR1 SQVTM and CDR2 ANQGSEA come from the germline V gene. V lost 1 base to trimming and J lost 3 bases, with 15 bases between them. The DNA for the CDR3 is TGCAGCGTTGAAGCTCCGGCAGGGCCCTACTATGGCTACACCTTC. This gives the protein CSVEAPAGPYYGYTF.

V is TRBV6-1 and J is TRBJ2-7; D gene ambiguous. Trimming stripped 4 bases from V and 6 bases from J, with 7 bases between. CDR3 size: 11 residues. Germline CDR1 and CDR2: MNHNS and SASEGT. CDR3: CASSGGGEQYF. CDR3 nucleotide sequence: TGTGCCAGCAGTGGCGGTGGCGAGCAGTACTTC.

This clone was recorded a few times. V and J are TRBV27 and TRBJ1-1, with D perhaps matching TRBD1 (5 bases). Per the germline V gene, CDR1 is MNHEY and CDR2 is SMNVEV (reference sequence). The V gene lost 3 bases and the J gene lost 4 bases, with 12 bases spanning the gap. This CDR3 region has 14 residues. This CDR3 is CASSFGGVGTEAFF. The CDR3 nucleotides read TGTGCCAGCAGTTTCGGGGGGGTGGGCACTGAAGCTTTCTTT.

This chain uses TRBV9 with TRBJ1-4, with a tentative D call TRBD1 (6 bases). Germline loops: CDR1 SGDLS, CDR2 YYNGEE. The germline V and J ends were trimmed by 0 bases and 7 bases, with 19 bases remaining between them. The CDR3 sequence is 17 residues long. This CDR3 is CASSVATGQYTFEKLFF. In DNA form, the CDR3 reads TGTGCCAGCAGCGTAGCTACAGGGCAGTACACCTTTGAAAAACTGTTTTTT.

The chain recombines TRBV30 with TRBJ1-1; 8 bases fit TRBD1. Germline CDR1 GTSNPN, CDR2 SVGIG (reference sequence). Losses at the gene ends were 5 bases for V and 5 bases for J; bases not matched to a gene: 7. The CDR3 spans 13 residues. The CDR3 here is CAWLGQGGTEAFF. For the CDR3, the DNA is TGTGCCTGGCTCGGACAGGGAGGAACTGAAGCTTTCTTT. Complete variable domain (other parts from reference TRBV30 and TRBJ1-1): SQTIHQWPATLVQPVGSPLSLECTVEGTSNPNLYWYRQAAGRGLQLLFYSVGIGQISSEVPQNLSASRPQDRQFILSSKKLLLSDSGFYLCAWLGQGGTEAFFGQGTRLTVV.

The chain joins TRBV29-1 to TRBJ2-1; 8 nucleotides line up with TRBD2. V lost 5 bases to trimming and J lost 4 bases; unmatched junction nucleotides: 1. Germline CDR1 and CDR2: SQVTM and ANQGSEA. The CDR3 consists of 12 residues. CDR3 nucleotides: TGCAGCGTTACTAGCGGATACAATGAGCAGTTCTTC. This sequence encodes CSVTSGYNEQFF.

The V and J genes are TRBV19 and TRBJ2-7, with D tentatively TRBD2 (7 bases). V lost 3 bases and J 4 bases, leaving 28 bases between the germline ends. The CDR3 is 19 amino acids. Germline CDR1 LNHDA, CDR2 SQIVND (reference sequence). CDR3 sequence: CASSISLLTPGGPLYEQYF. CDR3 DNA: TGTGCCAGTAGTATTTCCCTCCTTACCCCGGGGGGCCCTTTATACGAGCAGTACTTC.

This chain joins TRBV9 and TRBJ2-3, with D hard to call. V lost 4 bases and J 0 bases, leaving 15 bases between the germline ends. Germline loops: CDR1 SGDLS, CDR2 YYNGEE. This CDR3 is built from 16 residues. The CDR3 sequence: CASSPQEALSTDTQYF. CDR3 nucleotides: TGTGCCAGCAGCCCCCAGGAAGCTCTCAGCACAGATACGCAGTATTTT.

This clone was found a few times. The rearrangement uses TRBV5-4 and TRBJ2-7, with a possible D match to TRBD2 (6 bases). This CDR3 contains 16 residues. V gave up 0 bases and J gave up 2 bases, with 15 bases separating them. Germline V CDR1 and CDR2: SGHNT, YYREEE (reference sequence). CDR3 DNA: TGTGCCAGCAGCTTGGGGGTAGGCGGGGTAACCTACGAGCAGTACTTC. Protein sequence: CASSLGVGGVTYEQYF.

V and J are TRBV12-5 and TRBJ2-7; a possible D gene is TRBD2 (5 bases). Trimming cost V 0 bases and J 6 bases, with 21 bases left between them. Germline V lookup: CDR1 LGHNT, CDR2 FRNRAP. The CDR3 is made up of 17 amino acids. Here the CDR3 reads CASGLVLSGLGVGEQYF. In DNA, the CDR3 is TGTGCTAGTGGTTTGGTACTAAGTGGACTTGGGGTGGGCGAGCAGTACTTC.

This clone occurred once. One end of the junction varies from germline; a read error may be responsible. This sample includes further DNA sequences coding for the same CDR3. This chain uses TRBV2 with TRBJ2-6; a weak D match, TRBD1 (5 bases). Germline V lookup: CDR1 SNHLY, CDR2 FYNNEI. CDR3 size: 16 residues. The DNA for the CDR3 is TGTGCCAGCAGTGAAAACAGCTACTCTGGGGCCAACGTCTTGACTTTC. Amino acid sequence: CASSENSYSGANVLTF.

This clone was seen only a few times. Other DNA variants within this sample encode the same CDR3. The CDR3 DNA reads TGTGCCAGCAGTGGGCAGGGAAGCAATCAGCCCCAGCATTTT. Protein sequence: CASSGQGSNQPQHF. The chain is built from TRBV6-1 and TRBJ1-5, with a tentative D call TRBD1 (5 bases). Germline lookup yields CDR1 MNHNS and CDR2 SASEGT. The V gene lost 4 bases and the J gene lost 1 base, with 8 bases spanning the gap. The CDR3 sequence is 14 residues long.

J is TRBJ2-6 and V is TRBV4-1, with D hard to call. Trimming stripped 1 base from V and 3 bases from J, with 4 bases between. Looked up from germline, CDR1 is MGHRA and CDR2 is YSYEKL. CDR3 size: 14 residues. In nucleotides, the CDR3 is TGCGCCAGCAGCCAAGCGGGTGGGGCCAACGTCCTGACTTTC. As protein: CASSQAGGANVLTF.

This rearrangement joins TRBV5-1 to TRBJ1-1; 8 bases fit TRBD1. Trimming cost V 4 bases and J 7 bases; bases outside gene matches: 9. CDR3 size: 14 residues. Germline CDR1 and CDR2: SGHRS and YFSETQ. The CDR3 sequence is CASSPGQGQSEAFF. CDR3 DNA sequence: TGCGCCAGCAGCCCAGGACAGGGTCAGAGTGAAGCTTTCTTT.